This T cell receptor (beta chain) is drawn from a study of T cells in Graves' hyperthyroidism and ophthalmopathy. RNA transcripts gave rise to amplified TCR beta CDR3 regions. The study used the HTBI primer set for a first-round RT-PCR of the TCR CDR3. TCRdb reprocessed the multiplex PCR reads with MiXCR, giving one entry per CDR3 protein. The table has about 500,000 distinct CDR3 sequences, 16% seen once. The CDR3 loop spans 14 amino acids. Germline-derived CDR1 and CDR2 are MDHEN and SYDVKM. V lost 6 bases, J lost 4 bases, and 12 bases lay in between. Patients aged 18 to 65 had newly diagnosed hyperthyroidism that had lasted under 2 months. Uncontrolled infection, other autoimmune disease, pregnancy and lactation each barred patients from inclusion. A roughly 10 ml volume of fresh peripheral blood provided the PBMCs.

Sequencing was carried out using blood. The clonotype originates from a woman in her late teens or twenties with Graves' hyperthyroidism. The chain joins TRBV28 to TRBJ2-2; D unresolved. CDR3 DNA sequence: TGTGCCAGCAGACCCACCCCAATCACCGGGGAGCTGTTTTTT. Amino acid sequence: CASRPTPITGELFF.